Listed below are T cell receptor beta chains from one sample, sequenced in a study of T cells in Graves' hyperthyroidism and ophthalmopathy. TCRdb ran MiXCR on the multiplex PCR reads and lists one entry per CDR3 protein. The sample lists a few hundred thousand distinct CDR3 sequences; roughly 15% were seen once. The specimen was blood. These receptors all stem from a woman aged 55-70 years with Graves' ophthalmopathy. The CDR3 runs from the conserved cysteine through the conserved F or W. A D gene is named only where the DNA matches it firmly. The listing skips clone size in some rows; elsewhere it reads once, few, many or a size class.

abundance: NA; d_gene: NA; j_gene: TRBJ1-4; v_gene: TRBV4-1; CDR3nt: TGCGCCAGCAGCCAAGAACAGGTAGATGAAAAACTGTTTTTT; CDR3aa: CASSQEQVDEKLFF
abundance: few; d_gene: TRBD2; j_gene: TRBJ2-1; v_gene: TRBV28; CDR3nt: TGTGCCAGCGGACTCGCGGGGGTCTCCTACAATGAGCAGTTCTTC; CDR3aa: CASGLAGVSYNEQFF
abundance: many; d_gene: NA; j_gene: TRBJ2-1; v_gene: TRBV11-2; CDR3nt: TGTGCCAGCAGCCCGGGGTCGGTAAGCACCTACAATGAGCAGTTCTTC; CDR3aa: CASSPGSVSTYNEQFF
abundance: NA; d_gene: TRBD2; j_gene: TRBJ2-1; v_gene: TRBV20-1; CDR3nt: TGCAGTGCCTTAAACGGACTAGCGGGAAACAATGAGCAGTTCTTC; CDR3aa: CSALNGLAGNNEQFF
abundance: many; d_gene: TRBD1; j_gene: TRBJ1-4; v_gene: TRBV7-9; CDR3nt: TGTGCCAGCAGCTTGGGACAGAATAATGAAAAACTGTTTTTT; CDR3aa: CASSLGQNNEKLFF
abundance: many; d_gene: TRBD2; j_gene: TRBJ2-7; v_gene: TRBV28; CDR3nt: TGTGCCAGCAGCCAGACTAGCGGGAGATACGAGCAGTACTTC; CDR3aa: CASSQTSGRYEQYF
abundance: few; d_gene: TRBD2; j_gene: TRBJ2-5; v_gene: TRBV28; CDR3nt: TGTGCCAGCAGGGCTAGCGGAAAAGAGACCCAGTACTTC; CDR3aa: CASRASGKETQYF
abundance: few; d_gene: NA; j_gene: TRBJ2-7; v_gene: TRBV2; CDR3nt: TGTGCCAGCAGTGAAGCGCTTCCGGGAGTGGAGCAGTACTTC; CDR3aa: CASSEALPGVEQYF
abundance: NA; d_gene: NA; j_gene: TRBJ1-2; v_gene: TRBV19; CDR3nt: TGTGCCAGCCCCGGGGGGGCAGACTATGGCTACACCTTC; CDR3aa: CASPGGADYGYTF
abundance: many; d_gene: TRBD1; j_gene: TRBJ2-1; v_gene: TRBV2; CDR3nt: TGTGCCAGCAGCCTCGGACAGGGGGCGCGGAATGAGCAGTTCTTC; CDR3aa: CASSLGQGARNEQFF
abundance: NA; d_gene: TRBD1; j_gene: TRBJ2-5; v_gene: TRBV20-1; CDR3nt: TGCAGTGCTAAAGATATCTTAAACCCGGGACAGGGGACGTACCAAGAGACCCAGTACTTC; CDR3aa: CSAKDILNPGQGTYQETQYF
abundance: NA; d_gene: TRBD1; j_gene: TRBJ2-5; v_gene: TRBV4-2; CDR3nt: TGTGCCAGCAGCCAGGTGGACAGGAGCCAAGAGACCCAGTACTTC; CDR3aa: CASSQVDRSQETQYF
abundance: NA; d_gene: NA; j_gene: TRBJ2-3; v_gene: TRBV19; CDR3nt: TGTGCCAGTTCCGGGAATTTCGATACGCAGTATTTT; CDR3aa: CASSGNFDTQYF
abundance: NA; d_gene: TRBD1; j_gene: TRBJ1-1; v_gene: TRBV7-2; CDR3nt: TGTGCCAGCAGCTTGTCCGGACAGGGGGCGACTTTCTTT; CDR3aa: CASSLSGQGATFF
abundance: NA; d_gene: TRBD2; j_gene: TRBJ2-7; v_gene: TRBV7-8; CDR3nt: TGTGCCAGCAGCTTAGAGGGGCGGGAGGGCCACTACGAGCAGTACTTC; CDR3aa: CASSLEGREGHYEQYF
abundance: few; d_gene: NA; j_gene: TRBJ1-5; v_gene: TRBV5-8; CDR3nt: TGTGCCAGCAGCGTGACAAAGAATCAGCCCCAGCATTTT; CDR3aa: CASSVTKNQPQHF
abundance: NA; d_gene: NA; j_gene: TRBJ1-1; v_gene: TRBV5-5; CDR3nt: TGTGCCAGCAGCTCCCACGTCAGGGGAAACACTGAAGCTTTCTTT; CDR3aa: CASSSHVRGNTEAFF
abundance: many; d_gene: TRBD1; j_gene: TRBJ1-1; v_gene: TRBV19; CDR3nt: TGTGCCAGTAGTTTCGGATCCGGGACAGCCATGAACACTGAAGCTTTCTTT; CDR3aa: CASSFGSGTAMNTEAFF
abundance: many; d_gene: NA; j_gene: TRBJ1-2; v_gene: TRBV2; CDR3nt: TGTGCCAGCAGATCGGTTACCTATGGCTACACCTTC; CDR3aa: CASRSVTYGYTF
abundance: many; d_gene: NA; j_gene: TRBJ1-5; v_gene: TRBV5-1; CDR3nt: TGCGCCATTAGGACAGGCAATCAGCCCCAGCATTTT; CDR3aa: CAIRTGNQPQHF
abundance: few; d_gene: NA; j_gene: TRBJ1-1; v_gene: TRBV12-3/TRBV12-4; CDR3nt: TGTGCCAGCAGGGGAGACAGAATGAACACTGAAGCTTTCTTT; CDR3aa: CASRGDRMNTEAFF
abundance: few; d_gene: TRBD2; j_gene: TRBJ2-1; v_gene: TRBV5-4; CDR3nt: TGTGCCAGCAGCTTGGGTCCGGGACTAGAGGAGCAGTTCTTC; CDR3aa: CASSLGPGLEEQFF